These 16 T cell receptor beta chains were all obtained from the same sample, sequenced in a study of technical replicates of blood from several donors. The table came from immunoSEQ multiplex PCR; TCRdb's copy has only in-frame clones and leaves some out. The sample contains about 44,000 clones, roughly 96% of which appear only once. The sequencing input was T cells isolated from PBMCs. These receptors came from a human donor in good health.

CDR3 nucleotide sequence: TGTGCCAGCAGTCCCCGGGACGGGGGGGCCTACGAGCAGTACTTC. Translated, it gives CASSPRDGGAYEQYF. The chain carries TRBV27 and TRBJ2-7, with 8 bases lining up with TRBD2. The V gene's germline CDR1 is MNHEY and CDR2 SMNVEV (reference sequence). Trimming took 5 bases from V and 2 from J; bases not matched to a gene: 8. This CDR3 is built from 15 residues.

Here the CDR3 reads CASSQNLDNNYEQYF. The CDR3 DNA reads as TGCGCCAGCAGCCAGAATTTAGACAACAACTACGAGCAGTACTTC. The chain carries TRBV4-3 and TRBJ2-7; no clear D. Germline V lookup: CDR1 LGHNA, CDR2 YSLEER. The germline V and J ends were trimmed by 3 bases and 3 bases, with 15 bases remaining between them. The CDR3 sequence is 15 residues long.

The chain carries TRBV29-1 and TRBJ1-2; 11 bases map to TRBD1. Trimming removed 1 base from V and 9 bases from J; junction bases left unmatched: 7. Germline assignment: CDR1 SQVTM and CDR2 ANQGSEA. The CDR3 extends over 14 amino acids. CDR3 protein: CSVEGDRGALSYTF. CDR3 DNA: TGCAGCGTTGAAGGGGACAGGGGGGCTTTGAGCTACACCTTC.

V gene TRBV4-3 combines with J gene TRBJ2-1; no clear D gene. The CDR3 is made up of 13 amino acids. The germline gives CDR1 LGHNA, CDR2 YSLEER. V dropped 0 bases and J dropped 8 bases, with 8 bases sitting between them. The CDR3 reads CASSQDQAYEQFF. CDR3 coding DNA: TGCGCCAGCAGCCAAGACCAGGCCTATGAGCAGTTCTTC.

V usage is TRBV9 and J usage is TRBJ1-2; 9 nucleotides line up with TRBD1. This CDR3 is 16 amino acids long. The V segment lost 3 bases and the J segment 2 bases; nucleotides outside the gene matches: 8. Germline CDR1 is SGDLS and CDR2 is YYNGEE. CDR3 DNA sequence: TGTGCCAGCAGCGGCGCACAGGGGGCGCTCAACTATGGCTACACCTTC. Encoded protein: CASSGAQGALNYGYTF.

The chain has TRBV2 and TRBJ2-6, with D tentatively TRBD1 (5 bases). The V gene's germline CDR1 is SNHLY and CDR2 FYNNEI. The germline V and J ends were trimmed by 8 bases and 1 base, with 21 bases remaining between them. This CDR3 comprises 18 residues. The CDR3 DNA follows: TGTGCCAGCTCGAAAATGGGGCTGATTGGTTCTGGGGCCAACGTCCTGACTTTC. This gives the protein CASSKMGLIGSGANVLTF.

V usage is TRBV9 and J usage is TRBJ2-4, with 12 positions matching TRBD2. Germline V gives CDR1 SGDLS, CDR2 YYNGEE. V shed 4 bases and J 0 bases; nucleotides not matched to a gene: 14. This CDR3 is built from 20 residues. Here the CDR3 reads CASSFPRLAGVDVAKNIQYF. The CDR3 DNA is TGTGCCAGCAGCTTCCCGAGACTAGCGGGAGTAGATGTAGCCAAAAACATTCAGTACTTC.

The chain carries TRBV6-6 and TRBJ1-5, with 11 bases matching TRBD1. V was pared by 6 bases and J by 4 bases, with 5 bases of the junction left unmatched. In germline, CDR1 is MNHNY, CDR2 SVGAGI (reference sequence). The CDR3 is 15 amino acids. CDR3 in amino acids: CASRSGTGGNQPQHF. The DNA of the CDR3 is TGTGCCAGCAGATCCGGGACAGGGGGAAATCAGCCCCAGCATTTT.

In its sample, this clone was seen once. The CDR3 sequence: CAWSERGQGVYEQYF. For the CDR3, the DNA is TGTGCCTGGAGTGAGCGGGGCCAAGGGGTCTACGAGCAGTACTTC. The V gene is TRBV30, the J gene TRBJ2-7, with TRBD2 matching 7 bases. The germline CDR1 and CDR2 sequences are GTSNPN and SVGIG (reference sequence). The V and J ends lost 1 base and 3 bases, in that order; junction bases with no gene match: 9. This CDR3 comprises 15 residues. The full variable domain, in which reference TRBV30 and TRBJ2-7 provide the parts outside the CDR3, is SQTIHQWPATLVQPVGSPLSLECTVEGTSNPNLYWYRQAAGRGLQLLFYSVGIGQISSEVPQNLSASRPQDRQFILSSKKLLLSDSGFYLCAWSERGQGVYEQYFGPGTRLTVT.

The chain combines TRBV6-1 with TRBJ1-1; 7 bases agree with TRBD1. V dropped 7 bases and J dropped 5; count of bases not matched to a gene: 1. The CDR3 consists of 11 residues. Germline CDR1 MNHNS, CDR2 SASEGT. The CDR3 spells CASTGQTEAFF. In DNA, the CDR3 is TGTGCCAGCACGGGACAGACTGAAGCTTTCTTT.

This clone was detected only once. The CDR3 DNA sequence: TGTGCCAGCAATACTCCGGGGGGCGGGTCGGAGACCCAGTACTTC. Translation gives CASNTPGGGSETQYF. The V and J genes are TRBV28 and TRBJ2-5; TRBD2 might be the D (7 bases). Germline-derived CDR1 and CDR2 are MDHEN and SYDVKM. This CDR3 is 15 amino acids long. The V end was cut by 7 bases, the J end by 5 bases, with 20 bases between.

The chain links TRBV27 to TRBJ1-5; tentatively, D is TRBD1 (5 bases). This CDR3 spans 15 amino acids. Deletions cut 6 bases from V and 5 bases from J, with 17 bases between. Germline V gives CDR1 MNHEY, CDR2 SMNVEV (reference sequence). In DNA form, the CDR3 reads TGTGCCAGCAGCCCAGGACAAGGGATCGATCAGCCCCAGCATTTT. Translation gives CASSPGQGIDQPQHF.

This sequence joins TRBV29-1 and TRBJ2-1; 8 bases agree with TRBD1. The CDR3 has 15 residues. Germline trimming cut 6 bases from V and 2 bases from J; bases unmatched to any gene: 9. Germline V gene lookup returns CDR1 SQVTM and CDR2 ANQGSEA. This chain's CDR3 is CSVATTGGTYNEQFF. The CDR3 DNA reads TGCAGCGTGGCCACAACAGGGGGTACCTACAATGAGCAGTTCTTC.

V usage is TRBV6-1 and J usage is TRBJ1-4; a weak D match, TRBD1 (5 bases). The length of the CDR3 is 16 residues. The V gene's germline CDR1 is MNHNS and CDR2 SASEGT. V lost 2 bases to trimming and J lost 4 bases, with 14 bases between them. CDR3 in amino acids: CASSEPGGDLNEKLFF. CDR3 in DNA: TGTGCCAGCAGTGAACCGGGGGGAGACCTTAATGAAAAACTGTTTTTT.

Remarks on this clone: Other DNA sequences in the same sample also yield this CDR3. V usage is TRBV9 and J usage is TRBJ2-3, with D unclear. Germline V CDR1 and CDR2: SGDLS, YYNGEE. The CDR3 has 14 amino acids. V lost 2 bases and J lost 0, with 7 bases in between. The CDR3 region is CASSVGGSTDTQYF. In nucleotides, the CDR3 is TGTGCCAGCAGCGTCGGTGGTAGCACAGATACGCAGTATTTT.

V is TRBV5-1 and J is TRBJ2-7; TRBD1 matches at 8 bases. This CDR3 has 19 residues. Per germline, CDR1 SGHRS and CDR2 YFSETQ. The ends lost 4 bases at V and 2 bases at J; junction bases unmatched: 20. CDR3 in DNA: TGCGCCAGCAGCGAGCAAAGTGGGTTACAGGGGGTAAGCACCTACGAGCAGTACTTC. Translation gives CASSEQSGLQGVSTYEQYF.